A selection of T cell receptor beta chains follows, all from one sample in a study of shared clonotypes between healthy human individuals. Profiling relied on immunoSEQ multiplex PCR, and the TCRdb table lists in-frame clones only, not all of them. The sample has 2 million to 2.5 million clones; roughly 91% are singletons. Sequences were obtained from naive CD8+ T cells from PBMCs. These receptors came from a man aged 18-30 years in good health. Some clones in this sample may be carry-over from other donors' samples. Each CDR3 is given with its conserved first and last residue. A D gene is named only where the DNA matches it firmly. Not all rows give a size; the values are once, few, many and, for expanded clones, a class.

j_call d_call v_call clone_size cdr3_aa cdr3_nt
TRBJ2-1 TRBD1 TRBV7-7 NA CASSLGQGNEQFF TGTGCCAGCAGCTTAGGACAGGGGAATGAGCAGTTCTTC
TRBJ1-2 TRBD1 TRBV7-9 NA CASSLGTGNLHGYTF TGTGCCAGCAGCCTGGGGACAGGGAATCTTCATGGCTACACCTTC
TRBJ2-1 TRBD2 TRBV19 NA CASTSLAGGPHEQFF TGTGCCAGTACGTCTCTAGCGGGAGGGCCCCATGAGCAGTTCTTC
TRBJ2-2 TRBD1 TRBV5-6 NA CASWAGGRGPTGELFF TGTGCCAGCTGGGCTGGGGGCAGGGGGCCTACCGGGGAGCTGTTTTTT
TRBJ2-5 NA TRBV6-5 NA CARGGGETQYF TGTGCCAGGGGGGGTGGTGAGACCCAGTACTTC
TRBJ2-2 NA TRBV6-6 once CASSYSGVTGELFF TGTGCCAGCAGTTACTCCGGGGTCACCGGGGAGCTGTTTTTT
TRBJ2-7 TRBD2 TRBV11-2 once CASSLGSGRLEQYF TGTGCCAGCAGCTTGGGTAGCGGGAGGCTCGAGCAGTACTTC
TRBJ1-2 NA TRBV2 NA CASIRTDYGYTF TGTGCCAGCATCCGGACGGACTATGGCTACACCTTC
TRBJ1-1 NA TRBV28 NA CASRTNLYMNTEAFF TGTGCCAGCAGGACGAACCTCTACATGAACACTGAAGCTTTCTTT
TRBJ2-1 NA TRBV28 NA CASRSLLGGAYNEQFF TGTGCCAGCAGGTCCCTTCTAGGGGGAGCCTACAATGAGCAGTTCTTC
TRBJ2-1 NA TRBV7-9 NA CASSLVRVLVAYNEQFF TGTGCCAGCAGCTTAGTACGAGTACTAGTCGCCTACAATGAGCAGTTCTTC
TRBJ2-7 NA TRBV11-2 NA CASSPGPGALYGYEQYF TGTGCCAGCAGCCCCGGGCCGGGGGCCTTGTACGGTTACGAGCAGTACTTC
TRBJ2-3 NA TRBV9 NA CASSVGGTDTQYF TGTGCCAGCAGCGTCGGGGGCACAGATACGCAGTATTTT
TRBJ2-4 TRBD1 TRBV29-1 NA CSVLDRGQGQNIQYF TGCAGCGTTCTCGACCGAGGACAGGGACAAAACATTCAGTACTTC
TRBJ2-2 TRBD2 TRBV7-2 NA CASSWSASGPTNTGELFF TGTGCCAGCAGCTGGTCGGCTAGCGGGCCTACGAACACCGGGGAGCTGTTTTTT
TRBJ1-2 NA TRBV5-6 NA CASSHAHPYGYTF TGTGCCAGCAGTCATGCACATCCGTATGGCTACACCTTC
TRBJ1-1 NA TRBV10-3 NA CASRQAMNTEAFF TGTGCCTCCCGACAGGCCATGAACACTGAAGCTTTCTTT
TRBJ1-1 NA TRBV7-9 NA CASSPRGRDSTEAFF TGTGCCAGCAGCCCACGGGGGAGAGACAGCACTGAAGCTTTCTTT
TRBJ2-5 NA TRBV28 NA CASSLMGGETQYF TGTGCCAGCAGTTTAATGGGCGGAGAGACCCAGTACTTC
TRBJ2-1 TRBD2 TRBV10-3 NA CAISETIAGVGSYNEQFF TGTGCCATCAGTGAGACGATAGCGGGAGTGGGATCCTACAATGAGCAGTTCTTC
TRBJ2-7 NA TRBV7-9 NA CASSLGVGRSYEQYF TGTGCCAGCAGCCTAGGGGTCGGCAGATCCTACGAGCAGTACTTC
TRBJ2-7 NA TRBV6-1 NA CASRTGGSYEQYF TGTGCCAGCAGGACAGGAGGCTCCTACGAGCAGTACTTC
TRBJ1-2 NA TRBV15 NA CATSRPPGLDGYTF TGTGCCACCAGCAGGCCCCCGGGGTTGGATGGCTACACCTTC
TRBJ2-7 NA TRBV14 NA CASSQGGRLFEEQYF TGTGCCAGCAGCCAAGGGGGACGGCTGTTTGAGGAGCAGTACTTC